This T cell receptor beta chain originates from a study of early T cells in non-severe SARS-CoV-2 infection. TCRdb recomputed calls from the 5' RACE reads with MiXCR, one row per CDR3 protein. Seen here are some 48,000 distinct CDR3 sequences, roughly an eighth observed once, and the top ten hold 9.5% to 13%. This clonotype was seen once. V was pared by 0 bases and J by 2 bases, with 12 bases between. Germline loops: CDR1 SNHLY, CDR2 FYNNEI. The CDR3 contains 16 residues. Sequencing input: whole blood. The TCR comes from an adult who was a healthcare worker with PCR-confirmed SARS-CoV-2 infection or an uninfected control (not recorded which). The chain employs TRBV2 and TRBJ2-3, with D possibly being TRBD2 (5 bases). CDR3 protein: CASSEAQRSLTDTQYF. The DNA for the CDR3 is TGTGCCAGCAGTGAAGCTCAGCGGTCCCTCACAGATACGCAGTATTTT.